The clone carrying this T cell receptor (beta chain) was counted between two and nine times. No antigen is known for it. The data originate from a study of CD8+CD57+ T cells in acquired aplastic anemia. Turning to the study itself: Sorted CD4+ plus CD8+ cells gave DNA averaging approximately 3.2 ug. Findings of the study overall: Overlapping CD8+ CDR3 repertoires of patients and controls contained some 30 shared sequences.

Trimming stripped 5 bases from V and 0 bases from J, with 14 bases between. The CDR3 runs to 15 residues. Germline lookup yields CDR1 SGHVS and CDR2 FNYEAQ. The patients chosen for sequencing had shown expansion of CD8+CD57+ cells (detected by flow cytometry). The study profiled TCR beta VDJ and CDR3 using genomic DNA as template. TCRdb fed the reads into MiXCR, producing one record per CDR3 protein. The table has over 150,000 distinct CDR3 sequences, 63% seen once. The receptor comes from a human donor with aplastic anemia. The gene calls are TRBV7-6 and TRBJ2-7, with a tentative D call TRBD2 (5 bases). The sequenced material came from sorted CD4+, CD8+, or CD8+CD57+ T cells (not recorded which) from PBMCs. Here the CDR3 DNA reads TGTGCCAGCAGCCTGGGGAGCAGAACCTCCTACGAGCAGTACTTC. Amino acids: CASSLGSRTSYEQYF.